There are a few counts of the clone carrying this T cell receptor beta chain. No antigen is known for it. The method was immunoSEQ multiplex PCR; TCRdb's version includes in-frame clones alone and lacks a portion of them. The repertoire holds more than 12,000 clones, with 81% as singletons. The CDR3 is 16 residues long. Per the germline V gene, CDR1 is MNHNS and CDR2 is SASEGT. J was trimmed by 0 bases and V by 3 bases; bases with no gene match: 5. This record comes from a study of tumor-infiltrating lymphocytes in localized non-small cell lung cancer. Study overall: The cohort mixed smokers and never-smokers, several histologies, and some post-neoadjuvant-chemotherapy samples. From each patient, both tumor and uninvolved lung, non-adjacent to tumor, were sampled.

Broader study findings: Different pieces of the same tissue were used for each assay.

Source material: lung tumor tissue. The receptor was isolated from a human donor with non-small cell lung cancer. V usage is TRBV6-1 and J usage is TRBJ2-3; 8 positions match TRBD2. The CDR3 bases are TGTGCCAGCAGTGACCCGGCTAGCGGGAGCACAGATACGCAGTATTTT. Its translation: CASSDPASGSTDTQYF.